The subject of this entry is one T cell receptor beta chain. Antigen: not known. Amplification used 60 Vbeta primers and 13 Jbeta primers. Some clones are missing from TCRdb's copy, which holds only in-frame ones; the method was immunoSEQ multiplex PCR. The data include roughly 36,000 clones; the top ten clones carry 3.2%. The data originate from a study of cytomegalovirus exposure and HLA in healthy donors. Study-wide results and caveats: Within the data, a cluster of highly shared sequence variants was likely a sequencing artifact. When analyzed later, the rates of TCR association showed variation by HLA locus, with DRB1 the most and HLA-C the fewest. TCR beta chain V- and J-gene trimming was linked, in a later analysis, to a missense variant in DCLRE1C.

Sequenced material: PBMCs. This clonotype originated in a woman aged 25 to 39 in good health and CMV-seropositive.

CDR3 sequence reads: CASSSDRGSGYTF. CDR3 nucleotide sequence: TGTGCCAGCAGCAGTGACAGGGGGTCTGGCTACACCTTC. J is TRBJ1-2 and V is TRBV7-2; 9 nucleotides match TRBD1. Per germline, CDR1 SGHTA and CDR2 FQGNSA. The CDR3 has 13 amino acids. After removal of 5 bases from V and 7 bases from J, the junction contained 5 bases not matched to a gene.